The sequence of this T cell receptor beta chain was determined in a study of T cell responses to AZD1222 COVID-19 vaccine (dated by TCRdb to 2020 to 2023). About the study as a whole: A total of under 250 trial participants underwent TCR sequencing, of whom approximately 200 had received two doses of AZD1222 and 26 had received two doses of the MenACWY control vaccine. Trial participants were enrolled by age into subgroups of 18-55, 56-69 and 70-plus years, and 148, 28 and 57 TCR-sequenced participants, respectively, were included in these subgroups.

The CDR3 regions of human TCRbeta chains were analyzed by immunosequencing. The original methods were these. TCRs in the repertoires were matched against a reference library of SARS-CoV-2-specific TCRs that had been generated with the MIRA antigen-specificity platform. Breadth was defined as the fraction of unique TCRs that were SARS-CoV-2-associated, and depth was defined as the fraction of total T cells that were SARS-CoV-2-associated. Using the MIRA data, each spike-specific TCR was mapped to the spike region that the TCR reacts to and placed in a CD4 or CD8 class. Log10-transformed breadth and depth values were compared by one-way ANOVA with Sidak's multiple comparisons tests. TCRdb holds this immuneACCESS table with in-frame rearrangements only. Some clones are missing; in checked studies, unresolved V genes explain under half, and the rest has no known cause. V and J calls and clone size are given by that table; D and trimming were obtained from the DNA. The sample records approximately 89,000 clones, about 89% of which are singletons. Of the sample, about 9.9% falls within the top ten clones.

The time point label, read with the paper, signifies: about 28 days (+/-7) after the second vaccine dose. AZD1222 recipients whose second dose came at about 4 weeks and those whose second dose came at about 12 weeks were combined into one group, since spike-specific TCR depth and breadth did not differ between the two schedules. Vaccinee samples were obtained from the UK trials COV001 and COV002, which included a single-blind randomized controlled phase 2/3 trial of AZD1222 (ChAdOx1 nCoV-19) in healthy adults. For TCRbeta chain sequencing, PBMC samples were collected from trial participants at day 0 and at day 28 after the second dose. As to this clone: What antigen it recognizes has not been identified. Within one base of it there is no much larger clone, and no base qualities were kept.

V gives up 5 bases and J gives up 6 bases, and the segment between their germline ends measures 6 bases. Including cysteine and phenylalanine, the CDR3 has 11 amino acids. The kept DNA is CDR3 alone, 33 bases in frame from the first base. The germline V gene encodes CDR1 SGHRS and CDR2 YFSETQ. Results the study describes overall, beyond this receptor: Most participants were white British and females outnumbered males, and the authors suggested that clonal diversity may have been underestimated. In the small 56-69-year group, the increase in depth fell short of significance, most likely because of low power. Vaccine-associated CD4 TCRs spanned the whole spike protein, with dominant responses in regions 160-218 and 743-854. Because no day 14 peak-response samples were available, repertoires were characterized only after the peak T cell response. Epitopes outside the regions mutated in the B.1.351 and B.1.1.7 variants were reportedly recognized by nearly half of the unique spike-specific TCRs. Conclusions about previously exposed vaccinees were limited because only a handful of AZD1222 recipients were SARS-CoV-2 seropositive at baseline. After two AZD1222 doses, spike-specific TCR breadth and depth were significantly higher than at day 0 and than in MenACWY recipients.

This chain joins TRBV5-1 to TRBJ2-1; confidence is insufficient to name the D gene. This receptor was identified in an adult who received the AZD1222 COVID-19 vaccine. This sample comprised peripheral blood, obtained 28 days after the second AZD1222 dose. This receptor has the CDR3 CASSIANEQFF. The DNA reads as follows: TGCGCCAGCAGTATCGCCAATGAGCAGTTCTTC.